Described below is a single TCR beta chain sequence and its context. Its antigen is unknown. The entry originates in a study of T cell responses to AZD1222 COVID-19 vaccine. For the study at large: Second-dose intervals near 4 or 12 weeks were combined. Overall study findings and caveats: Reports indicate that nearly half of spike-specific TCRs are directed at unmutated variant regions.

The method was immunoSEQ multiplex PCR; TCRdb's version includes in-frame clones alone and lacks a portion of them. The sample contains around 99,000 clones, around 94% of which appear only once. Trimming took 5 bases from V and 2 from J, leaving 12 bases between them. This CDR3 is built from 14 residues. Germline CDR1 is SGHTA and CDR2 is FQGNSA. The chain combines TRBV7-2 with TRBJ1-2, with no clear D. The source is an adult in good health. Sequenced material: peripheral blood, taken on day 0 of AZD1222 vaccination. DNA for the CDR3: TGTGCCAGCAGCACGCCGGGCCGCAACTATGGCTACACCTTC. Protein product: CASSTPGRNYGYTF.